This TCR beta chain was retrieved from a study of T cell repertoires in cytomegalovirus infection. Study context: Matching HLA type and CMV infection were both indicated by public TCR beta signatures.

From germline, CDR1 is SGHVS and CDR2 FQNEAQ. The CDR3 runs 13 residues. Trimming took 2 bases from V and 1 from J, leaving 5 bases between them. TCRdb called the reads again in MiXCR, with one record for every CDR3 protein. The sample has roughly 800,000 distinct CDR3 sequences, almost 30% seen once. This clonotype was picked up many times. The antigen remains unidentified. This TCR was recovered from a human donor in good health (CMV status not recorded). Some clones in this sample may be carry-over from other donors' samples. The specimen comprised cultured CD8+ T cells from PBMCs, sampled from culture after CMV antigen stimulation. The rearrangement links TRBV7-8 to TRBJ1-1, with D unresolved. The CDR3 region is CASSLNRNTEAFF. In DNA, the CDR3 is TGTGCCAGCAGCTTAAACCGGAACACTGAAGCTTTCTTT.